Described below is a single T cell receptor (beta chain) sequence and its context. The target of this receptor is not known. No clone much larger than this one lies a single base away; base qualities are absent. What this sample's treatment or condition label stands for: live attenuated yellow fever vaccine strain. At each blood-draw timepoint, two biological replicates of bulk PBMCs were collected. PBMCs were isolated from peripheral blood using a standard Ficoll-Paque protocol. RNA was extracted with TriZol from bulk PBMCs, CD4 and CD8 fractions, and dextramer-positive and dextramer-negative fractions. The data originate from a study of T cells after yellow fever vaccination (dated by TCRdb to the late 2010s). Regarding the study in general: The SMART-Seq v4 Ultra Low Input RNA kit was used to prepare libraries from fractions with low cell numbers. Bulk PBMC replicates and cell subsets were isolated from blood drawn at multiple timepoints before and after both primary and secondary immunization. Two healthy male donors made up the cohort, one aged 18 to 30 years and the other aged 30 to 39 years. Bulk TCR alpha and beta repertoires were sequenced longitudinally to track T-cell clones before and after primary and booster YFV17D yellow fever vaccination.

TCR cDNA was synthesized by 5'RACE template switching, which introduced a universal primer site and unique molecular identifiers. Priming for cDNA synthesis came from both the TCR alpha and TCR beta constant segments. Two PCR steps were used to amplify libraries, with sample barcodes and sequencing adapters being added in the second step. Sequencing of libraries was performed on Illumina HiSeq 2500 (2x100 bp) or NovaSeq (2x150 bp). Turning to the authors' computational methods: Demultiplexing of reads and collapsing into UMI consensus sequences were performed with MIGEC, and V(D)J alignment was carried out with MiXCR. Using edgeR on replicate PBMC samples, clonotypes were called vaccine-responding if FDR was below 0.01 and the log2 fold change was above 5 up to day 15. Bulk clonotypes were assigned CD4 or CD8 identity according to which sequenced CD4 or CD8 repertoire held them at higher abundance. Through fastp at Q25 and MiXCR, TCRdb rebuilt clones from the public reads, retaining in-frame beta chains. Every CDR3 protein is listed once, alongside the most common genes and DNA of its rows. These V and J calls derive from TCRdb rather than the authors' analysis. A total of about 350,000 distinct CDR3 sequences appear in this sample, 11% of them only once. The top ten hold 18% of the sample.

What the authors observed across the whole study: Because abundant contaminating clonotypes from the bulk population could be contained in FACS-sorted repertoires, computational filtering was required. A small fraction of clonotypes showed up in both the CD4 and CD8 compartments, probably as a result of convergent recombination. Compared with the primary T-cell response, the secondary T-cell response was weaker but faster, peaking on day 5 rather than day 15. The study included only a couple of donors, which limits how far the findings can be generalized. Most clones expanded after primary vaccination were re-detected after the booster (around 96% of CD4 and 88% of CD8), suggesting broad memory maintenance.

This TCR was recovered from a young man who received the YFV17D yellow fever vaccine. This specimen was PBMCs, taken on the day of the first yellow fever vaccination.

The DNA sequence is TGTGCCAGCAGCCTTTCTACAGGGCGGGGGGCCAACGTCCTGACTTTC. It codes for CASSLSTGRGANVLTF. This chain joins TRBV7-6 to TRBJ2-6, and TRBD1 may be the D gene, going by 6 matching bases. The cysteine opens and the phenylalanine closes a CDR3 of 16 amino acids. Only the CDR3 region is kept as DNA, spanning 48 bases read in frame from base 1. The germline V gene yields SGHVS for CDR1 and FNYEAQ for CDR2. V gives up 5 bases and J gives up 4 bases, and the segment between their germline ends measures 15 bases.